The clone carrying this T cell receptor beta chain was seen ten or more times. The library had UMIs added by 3' ligation of an oligonucleotide to TCR cDNA. V was trimmed by 6 bases and J by 2 bases, leaving 19 bases between them. Germline V gives CDR1 MGHDK, CDR2 SYGVNS. CDR3 length equals 16 residues. The sample belongs to a study of naive and memory T cell subsets. Ligated cDNA underwent four rounds of PCR with nested alpha and beta constant region primers and SP2. Each CDR3 protein is one row after TCRdb ran MiXCR on the 5' RACE reads. The sample records 45,000 to 55,000 distinct CDR3 sequences, about 4.8% being singletons.

This clonotype originated in a female donor in good health. The V gene is TRBV25-1, the J gene TRBJ2-5, with D possibly matching TRBD2 (7 bases). The CDR3 sequence is CASSPWGGRGQETQYF. CDR3 in DNA: TGTGCCAGCAGCCCCTGGGGGGGGCGGGGTCAAGAGACCCAGTACTTC.